This T cell receptor (beta chain) derives from a study of beta chain features in type 1 diabetes. A sort by CD45RO/CCR7/CD25/CD127/CD95/CD27 yielded CD4+ naive, central memory, regulatory and stem cell-like memory cells. Expressed TCRB transcripts were sequenced because the isolated RNA had all been reverse transcribed beforehand. Some clones are missing from TCRdb's copy, which holds only in-frame ones; the method was immunoSEQ multiplex PCR. The profile shows about 150,000 clones, around 8% of them singletons. Whole-study findings and limits: Within patients, naive, central memory and Treg TCRB repertoires seemed more similar than within healthy donors.

Germline lookup yields CDR1 SGHRS and CDR2 YFSETQ. This CDR3 has 13 residues. V lost 2 bases and J 0 bases, leaving 5 bases between the germline ends. This clone was picked up a small number of times. The target antigen is unknown. Sequences were obtained from central memory CD4+ T cells from blood. The chain carries TRBV5-1 and TRBJ2-5, with D unresolved. The receptor was isolated from a man aged 18 to 35 in good health. The CDR3 DNA follows: TGCGCCAGCAGCTTAGAGTACCAAGAGACCCAGTACTTC. Translation: CASSLEYQETQYF.